These 27 T cell receptor beta chains were sequenced from one sample in a study of regulatory T cells in long-lasting Graves disease (dated by TCRdb to the early 2020s). The library was obtained by multiplex PCR. Sequencing was carried out with an Illumina HiSeq 4000. iRepertoire HTBI primers and Arm-PCR amplification of CDR3 regions were used to construct TCR beta libraries. Using fastp trimming at Q25 and MiXCR clonotype assembly, TCRdb reanalyzed the public sequencing data and kept in-frame beta chains. One record per CDR3 amino acid sequence lists the most common genes and DNA. The sample contains 350,000 to 500,000 distinct CDR3 sequences, roughly 17% of them found a single time. The ten largest clones capture 23% of the sample. The time point label, read with the paper, signifies: newly diagnosed GD, antithyroid drugs for less than 3 months. For both TCR sequencing and RNA sequencing, RNA was extracted from PBMCs using TRIzol.

The data also belong to a second study, concerning T cells in Graves' hyperthyroidism and ophthalmopathy.

Sequencing was performed on peripheral blood mononuclear cells (PBMCs), taken at new diagnosis, from a patient treated with antithyroid drugs. The receptor source for this set is a woman younger than 35 with Graves disease. Donor details come from another sample of the same person, matched by shared clones.

A few counts support this clonotype. The chain has TRBV28 and TRBJ2-3; no clear D. The CDR3 length is 14 residues. Germline V CDR1 and CDR2: MDHEN, SYDVKM. Trimming stripped 5 bases from V and 2 bases from J, with 11 bases between. This CDR3 is CASSNGGTTDTQYF. The CDR3 bases are TGTGCCAGCAGTAATGGCGGAACCACAGATACGCAGTATTTT.

This clonotype showed up many times. This chain uses TRBV28 with TRBJ1-1; D is unresolved. V lost 6 bases, J lost 3 bases, and 8 bases lay in between. CDR1 and CDR2 (germline): MDHEN, SYDVKM. This CDR3 comprises 12 residues. The CDR3 sequence is CASRILHTEAFF. In nucleotides, the CDR3 is TGTGCCAGCAGAATACTTCACACTGAAGCTTTCTTT. Complete variable domain (other parts from reference TRBV28 and TRBJ1-1): DVKVTQSSRYLVKRTGEKVFLECVQDMDHENMFWYRQDPGLGLRLIYFSYDVKMKEKGDIPEGYSVSREKKERFSLILESASTNQTSMYLCASRILHTEAFFGQGTRLTVV.

This clonotype was found a few times. CDR3 DNA: TGTGCCAGCAGTTCCCCATTGAGGCAGGGCAGCAATCAGCCCCAGCATTTT. It specifies CASSSPLRQGSNQPQHF. J is TRBJ1-5 and V is TRBV6-5, with D possibly being TRBD1 (5 bases). This CDR3 has 17 residues. Germline CDR1 is MNHEY and CDR2 is SVGAGI. V dropped 4 bases and J dropped 1 base, with 17 bases sitting between them.

This clonotype was seen at least ten times. This chain connects TRBV12-3 or TRBV12-4 to TRBJ2-2, with D maybe TRBD1 (5 bases). Trimming removed 6 bases at V and 7 bases at J, with 24 bases between. CDR3 length: 17 residues. The CDR3 DNA follows: TGTGCCAGCAGACCCCCCACAGGAAATCCGAGCCTCGGGGAGCTGTTTTTT. It encodes CASRPPTGNPSLGELFF.

The V gene is TRBV19, the J gene TRBJ2-3; no definite D call. Germline V gives CDR1 LNHDA, CDR2 SQIVND (reference sequence). This CDR3 comprises 15 residues. Between the trimmed V and J ends, which lost 6 bases and 0 bases, there was a span of 13 bases. The CDR3 loop reads CASSVIGSSTDTQYF. DNA for the CDR3: TGTGCCAGTAGCGTGATTGGGTCGAGCACAGATACGCAGTATTTT.

This clonotype was counted many times. The chain recombines TRBV27 with TRBJ2-1; TRBD1 matches 11 bases. Germline V gene data show CDR1 as MNHEY and CDR2 as SMNVEV (reference sequence). The trim removed 9 bases at V and 4 bases at J, leaving 5 bases unmatched. CDR3 length equals 14 residues. The CDR3 here is CASSRDRGYNEQFF. In DNA form, the CDR3 reads TGTGCCAGTTCACGGGACAGGGGGTACAATGAGCAGTTCTTC.

The V call is TRBV7-2, the J call TRBJ2-2; tentative D call: TRBD1 (6 bases). There are 17 residues in the CDR3. CDR1 and CDR2 (germline): SGHTA, FQGNSA. The V gene lost 5 bases and the J gene lost 6 bases, with 22 bases spanning the gap. CDR3 protein: CASSPIRQAEISGELFF. CDR3 DNA: TGTGCCAGCAGCCCGATACGACAGGCAGAGATATCCGGGGAGCTGTTTTTT.

This clonotype was recorded many times. The V call is TRBV28, the J call TRBJ2-7; D remains ambiguous. This CDR3 has 13 amino acids. The V gene's germline CDR1 is MDHEN and CDR2 SYDVKM. V dropped 3 bases and J dropped 3 bases, with 9 bases sitting between them. CDR3 in amino acids: CASSLMGNYEQYF. DNA for the CDR3: TGTGCCAGCAGTTTGATGGGCAACTACGAGCAGTACTTC.

There are many counts of this clonotype. The genes are TRBV6-1 and TRBJ2-5; 7 nucleotides agree with TRBD1. CDR3 length equals 15 residues. The germline gives CDR1 MNHNS, CDR2 SASEGT. V shed 5 bases, J shed 5 bases, and the junction held 11 bases outside the gene matches. CDR3 sequence: CASSRNIGGRETQYF. In nucleotides, the CDR3 is TGTGCCAGCAGTCGGAATATAGGGGGCCGGGAGACCCAGTACTTC.

This clonotype was found many times. This chain connects TRBV7-6 to TRBJ2-7, with 8 nucleotides matching TRBD2. Germline assignment: CDR1 SGHVS and CDR2 FNYEAQ. The J segment lost 2 bases and the V segment lost 1 base, leaving 4 bases of the junction unmatched. The CDR3 spans 15 residues. The CDR3 DNA reads as TGTGCCAGCAGCTTAGGACGGGGGGGTGCCTACGAGCAGTACTTC. It encodes CASSLGRGGAYEQYF. Together with reference TRBV7-6 and TRBJ2-7, the CDR3 gives the full variable domain: GAGVSQSPRYKVTKRGQDVALRCDPISGHVSLYWYRQALGQGPEFLTYFNYEAQQDKSGLPNDRFSAERPEGSISTLTIQRTEQRDSAMYRCASSLGRGGAYEQYFGPGTRLTVT.

Details on this clonotype: A much bigger clone sits one base away, suggesting this may be a read error. The chain carries TRBV2 and TRBJ1-2; D not certain. The germline V gene encodes CDR1 SNHLY and CDR2 FYNNEI. V shed 3 bases and J shed 4 bases, with 18 bases lying between them. This CDR3 spans 16 amino acids. CDR3 amino acids: CASSENVLMVAYGYTF. CDR3 bases: TGTGCCAGCAGTGAGAATGTTTTAATGGTGGCCTATGGCTACACCTTC.

A note on this clonotype: This may be a read error, as it is one base from a much larger clone. The chain joins TRBV7-2 to TRBJ1-5; 10 nucleotides line up with TRBD1. Germline CDR1 SGHTA, CDR2 FQGNSA. The CDR3 length is 15 residues. The CDR3 coding sequence is TGTGCCAACAGCTGGGACAGGGGTAGCAATCAGCCCCAGCATTTT. Its protein is CANSWDRGSNQPQHF.

There are a few counts of this clonotype. V and J are TRBV19 and TRBJ2-1, with 10 positions matching TRBD1. The CDR3 covers 13 residues. V lost 8 bases, J lost 2 bases, and 0 bases stayed unmatched. The germline gives CDR1 LNHDA, CDR2 SQIVND (reference sequence). The CDR3 DNA follows: TGTGCCAGTGGGACAGGGGCCTACAATGAGCAGTTCTTC. Protein product: CASGTGAYNEQFF.

This clonotype was counted only a few times. This chain connects TRBV7-3 to TRBJ2-1; 8 bases agree with TRBD2. V trimming: 5 bases; J trimming: 3 bases; junction bases outside the gene matches: 9. The CDR3 loop spans 16 amino acids. From germline, CDR1 is SGHTA and CDR2 FQGTGA. CDR3 in amino acids: CASSPTRSGSYNEQFF. CDR3 DNA sequence: TGTGCCAGCAGCCCGACTCGGAGCGGGAGCTACAATGAGCAGTTCTTC.

There are a few counts of this clonotype. The J gene is TRBJ2-5, the V gene TRBV3-1, with 7 nucleotides matching TRBD1. Unmatched junction bases numbered 12, after V lost 1 base and J lost 4 bases. CDR1 LGHDT and CDR2 YNNKEL come from the germline V gene (reference sequence). The CDR3 runs 17 residues. Here the CDR3 reads CASSQVYRGSLGETQYF. In nucleotides, the CDR3 is TGTGCCAGCAGCCAAGTTTACAGGGGAAGTCTTGGAGAGACCCAGTACTTC.

This chain joins TRBV7-2 and TRBJ1-4, with 7 bases aligning to TRBD1. The CDR3 has 14 amino acids. Germline-derived CDR1 and CDR2 are SGHTA and FQGNSA. V was pared by 5 bases and J by 4 bases, with 4 bases of the junction left unmatched. The CDR3 nucleotides read TGTGCCAGCAGCGAAGGGGGCGGTAATGAAAAACTGTTTTTT. As protein: CASSEGGGNEKLFF.

In this sample, this clonotype turned up many times. The chain joins TRBV28 to TRBJ2-7; D is ambiguous. The CDR3 consists of 12 residues. Trimming cost V 6 bases and J 6 bases, with 12 bases left between them. Germline CDR1 reads MDHEN; CDR2 reads SYDVKM. In DNA, the CDR3 is TGTGCCAGCAGCCGACCCCTCCTCGAGCAGTACTTC. Translation gives CASSRPLLEQYF.

The CDR3 coding sequence is TGTGCCAGCAGTGGTAGCGGGAGCTATACCGGGGAGCTGTTTTTT. Protein product: CASSGSGSYTGELFF. The chain is built from TRBV9 and TRBJ2-2; 9 nucleotides agree with TRBD2. The CDR3 extends over 15 amino acids. Germline trimming cut 5 bases from V and 5 bases from J; bases unmatched to any gene: 7. Germline V lookup: CDR1 SGDLS, CDR2 YYNGEE.

The chain couples TRBV9 to TRBJ2-2, with D uncertain. The CDR3 runs to 15 residues. The germline V gene has CDR1 SGDLS and CDR2 YYNGEE. Trimming removed 2 bases from V and 4 bases from J, with 12 bases in between. As DNA, the CDR3 is TGTGCCAGCAGCGTTAGCAGTGAACCCACCGGGGAGCTGTTTTTT. Amino acid sequence: CASSVSSEPTGELFF. Filled out from reference TRBV9 and TRBJ2-2, the complete variable domain reads DSGVTQTPKHLITATGQRVTLRCSPRSGDLSVYWYQQSLDQGLQFLIQYYNGEERAKGNILERFSAQQFPDLHSELNLSSLELGDSALYFCASSVSSEPTGELFFGEGSRLTVL.

This clonotype was counted at least ten times. This chain links TRBV30 with TRBJ2-5, with 8 bases aligning to TRBD2. CDR1 GTSNPN and CDR2 SVGIG come from the germline V gene (reference sequence). This CDR3 is built from 15 residues. V lost 0 bases, J lost 2 bases, and 5 bases stayed unmatched. CDR3 protein: CAWSVGVAGQETQYF. In DNA, the CDR3 is TGTGCCTGGAGTGTAGGGGTAGCGGGGCAAGAGACCCAGTACTTC. The full variable domain, its missing parts supplied by reference TRBV30 and TRBJ2-5, is SQTIHQWPATLVQPVGSPLSLECTVEGTSNPNLYWYRQAAGRGLQLLFYSVGIGQISSEVPQNLSASRPQDRQFILSSKKLLLSDSGFYLCAWSVGVAGQETQYFGPGTRLLVL.

The chain combines TRBV20-1 with TRBJ2-7, with D tentatively TRBD2 (5 bases). Germline V gives CDR1 DFQATT, CDR2 SNEGSKA (reference sequence). The V and J ends lost 3 bases and 1 base respectively, with 13 bases between them. The CDR3 runs to 14 residues. The chain's CDR3 is CSASEDFFSYEQYF. The CDR3 region has the DNA TGCAGTGCTAGCGAGGACTTCTTTTCCTACGAGCAGTACTTC.

The chain employs TRBV25-1 and TRBJ2-3; no clear D gene. The V end lost 3 bases, the J end lost 3 bases, and 10 bases lay between the germline ends. Germline V gene sequence: CDR1 MGHDK, CDR2 SYGVNS. CDR3 length equals 14 residues. CDR3 in amino acids: CASSDVGPTDTQYF. In nucleotides, the CDR3 is TGTGCCAGCAGTGACGTTGGGCCAACAGATACGCAGTATTTT.

This clonotype has ten or more counts. The chain joins TRBV20-1 to TRBJ1-2; possible D gene TRBD1, 5 bases. With 1 base removed from V and 6 bases from J, the gap between germline ends came to 12 bases. The germline V gene has CDR1 DFQATT and CDR2 SNEGSKA (reference sequence). This CDR3 spans 13 amino acids. CDR3 amino acids: CSARVAGTHGYTF. CDR3 DNA sequence: TGCAGTGCTAGAGTAGCAGGGACTCATGGCTACACCTTC.

This clonotype was seen at least ten times. The chain joins TRBV7-8 to TRBJ2-7; 11 nucleotides agree with TRBD2. The CDR3 extends over 19 amino acids. The germline V gene has CDR1 SGHVS and CDR2 FQNEAQ. The V segment lost 2 bases and the J segment 4 bases; nucleotides outside the gene matches: 16. CDR3 amino acids: CASSLSFLAGGINPYEQYF. In DNA, the CDR3 is TGTGCCAGCAGCTTATCTTTCCTAGCGGGAGGAATAAACCCTTACGAGCAGTACTTC. Variable domain in full (rest from reference TRBV7-8 and TRBJ2-7): GAGVSQSPRYKVAKRGQDVALRCDPISGHVSLFWYQQALGQGPEFLTYFQNEAQLDKSGLPSDRFFAERPEGSVSTLKIQRTQQEDSAVYLCASSLSFLAGGINPYEQYFGPGTRLTVT.

This clonotype was seen repeatedly, ten times or more. The chain is built from TRBV12-3 or TRBV12-4 and TRBJ2-7, with 8 positions matching TRBD2. Trimming at V came to 2 bases and at J to 6 bases, leaving 9 bases not matched to a gene. CDR3 size: 15 residues. The CDR3 sequence: CASSLWAGGLGEQYF. CDR3 in DNA: TGTGCCAGCAGTTTATGGGCGGGGGGCTTGGGCGAGCAGTACTTC.

This clonotype was seen a few times. The CDR3 bases are TGTGCCAGCAGTCGAGGGGGGAGCTCCTATAATTCACCCCTCCACTTT. It translates to CASSRGGSSYNSPLHF. The chain uses TRBV6-1 and TRBJ1-6; possible D gene TRBD1, 6 bases. The CDR3 spans 16 residues. Trimming removed 5 bases at V and 0 bases at J, with 11 bases between. Germline loops: CDR1 MNHNS, CDR2 SASEGT.

This clonotype has only a few counts. This chain uses TRBV30 with TRBJ2-5; D assignment may be TRBD1 or TRBD2 (5 bases each). Germline V CDR1 and CDR2: GTSNPN, SVGIG (reference sequence). The V gene lost 3 bases and the J gene lost 2 bases, with 13 bases spanning the gap. The CDR3 sequence is 14 residues long. CDR3 bases: TGTGCCTGGAGGAGGGGAGTCGGGCAAGAGACCCAGTACTTC. As protein: CAWRRGVGQETQYF.